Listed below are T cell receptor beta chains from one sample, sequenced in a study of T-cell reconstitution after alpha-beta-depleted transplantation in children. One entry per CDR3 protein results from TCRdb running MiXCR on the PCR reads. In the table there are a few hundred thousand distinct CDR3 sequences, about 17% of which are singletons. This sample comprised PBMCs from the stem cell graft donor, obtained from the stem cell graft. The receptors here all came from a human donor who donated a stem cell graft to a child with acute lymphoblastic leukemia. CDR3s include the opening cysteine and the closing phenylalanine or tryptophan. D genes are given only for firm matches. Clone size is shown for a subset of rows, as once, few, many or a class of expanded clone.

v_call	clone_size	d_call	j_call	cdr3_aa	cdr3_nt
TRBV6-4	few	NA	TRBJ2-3	CASSERRDTTDTQYF	TGTGCCAGCAGTGAGCGGCGGGACACGACAGATACGCAGTATTTT
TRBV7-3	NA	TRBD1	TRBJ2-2	CASSAQGARYTGELFF	TGTGCCAGCAGCGCACAGGGGGCGAGGTACACCGGGGAGCTGTTTTTT
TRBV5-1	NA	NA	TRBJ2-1	CASSLAGPPNEQFF	TGCGCCAGCAGCTTGGCGGGACCGCCCAATGAGCAGTTCTTC
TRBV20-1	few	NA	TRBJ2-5	CSAVAPGGRETQYF	TGCAGTGCTGTCGCCCCTGGGGGGCGGGAGACCCAGTACTTC
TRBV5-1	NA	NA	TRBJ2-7	CASSLVGPTYEQYF	TGCGCCAGCAGCTTGGTAGGGCCTACCTACGAGCAGTACTTC
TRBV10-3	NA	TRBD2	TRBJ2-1	CAISHGLAGSYNEQFF	TGTGCCATCAGTCACGGACTAGCGGGCTCCTACAATGAGCAGTTCTTC
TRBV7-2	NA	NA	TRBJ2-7	CASSFLRSVSYEQYF	TGTGCCAGCAGCTTCCTGCGAAGCGTGTCCTACGAGCAGTACTTC
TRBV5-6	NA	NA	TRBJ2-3	CASSSGPRTDTQYF	TGTGCCAGCAGCTCAGGACCCCGCACAGATACGCAGTATTTT
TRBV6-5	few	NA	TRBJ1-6	CASSYRGPFRDSPLHF	TGTGCCAGCAGTTATCGGGGACCGTTCCGTGATTCACCCCTCCACTTT
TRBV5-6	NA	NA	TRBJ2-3	CASGFTDTQYF	TGTGCCAGCGGGTTTACAGATACGCAGTATTTT
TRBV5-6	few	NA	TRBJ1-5	CASSLGLGYQPQHF	TGTGCCAGCAGCTTGGGGCTTGGGTATCAGCCCCAGCATTTT
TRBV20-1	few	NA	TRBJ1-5	CSARLTARDQPQHF	TGCAGTGCTAGACTGACGGCACGGGATCAGCCCCAGCATTTT
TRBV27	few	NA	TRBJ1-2	CASSTAREDYGYTF	TGTGCCAGCAGTACCGCCAGGGAGGACTATGGCTACACCTTC
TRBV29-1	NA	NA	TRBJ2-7	CSVRSLRSYEQYF	TGCAGCGTTCGGTCCCTGAGAAGCTACGAGCAGTACTTC
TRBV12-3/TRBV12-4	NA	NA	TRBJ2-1	CASTSSEGEQFF	TGTGCCAGCACCTCTAGCGAGGGTGAGCAGTTCTTC